The entry below describes one TCR beta chain. This specimen belongs to a study of blood T cell repertoires in COVID-19. Overall study: COVID-19 samples from acute and convalescent phases originated in the United States, Italy and Spain. The cDNA or gDNA used as material had been derived from T cells, B-cell-depleted T cells, or PBMCs.

Original analysis: Reference gene primer amplification gave estimated nucleated cell counts. The assay was immunoSEQ multiplex PCR, and TCRdb's table has in-frame clones only and misses some. V, J and clone size reflect that table, while D and trimming were determined from the DNA. Seen here are 25,000 to 35,000 clones, approximately 84% observed once, and the top ten hold approximately 42%. This CDR3 contains 13 residues. The germline V gene encodes CDR1 SGHTA and CDR2 FQGNSA. Trimming took 6 bases from V and 10 from J, leaving 16 bases between them. The material sequenced was peripheral blood. This TCR derives from a woman of 80 years or more with acute or convalescent COVID-19. V gene TRBV7-2 combines with J gene TRBJ2-1, with D maybe TRBD2 (6 bases). The CDR3 here is CASSQTSRGEQFF. The CDR3 DNA reads TGTGCCAGCAGTCAGACCAGCCGGGGGGAGCAGTTCTTC.